The 9 T cell receptor beta chains listed next were all sequenced from one sample in a study of blood T cell repertoires in COVID-19. Sequenced by immunoSEQ multiplex PCR; TCRdb stores in-frame clones only, minus some. The data show approximately 210,000 clones, about 92% seen once. The sample comprised peripheral blood. The receptors were gathered from a man aged 25 to 40 with acute or convalescent COVID-19.

This sequence joins TRBV10-3 and TRBJ1-6; TRBD1 might be the D (6 bases). The CDR3 is made up of 13 amino acids. CDR1 is ENHRY, CDR2 SYGVKD, per germline. V lost 10 bases and J 7 bases, leaving 14 bases between the germline ends. CDR3 amino acids: CATGGQENSPLHF. The CDR3 DNA sequence: TGTGCCACCGGGGGGCAGGAAAATTCACCCCTCCACTTT.

The chain recombines TRBV19 with TRBJ2-1, with 9 bases that match TRBD1. Looked up from germline, CDR1 is LNHDA and CDR2 is SQIVND (reference sequence). V shed 5 bases, J shed 2 bases, and the junction held 4 bases outside the gene matches. CDR3 size: 15 residues. The CDR3 region is CASSQRQGAYNEQFF. CDR3 DNA sequence: TGTGCCAGTAGTCAGAGACAGGGGGCCTACAATGAGCAGTTCTTC. Full variable domain (rest looked up from reference TRBV19 and TRBJ2-1): DGGITQSPKYLFRKEGQNVTLSCEQNLNHDAMYWYRQDPGQGLRLIYYSQIVNDFQKGDIAEGYSVSREKKESFPLTVTSAQKNPTAFYLCASSQRQGAYNEQFFGPGTRLTVL.

The rearrangement uses TRBV28 and TRBJ2-7, with TRBD2 identical over 11 bases. CDR3 length: 12 residues. The V gene end was trimmed by 9 bases and the J gene end by 6 bases; junction bases not matched to a gene: 4. The germline CDR1 and CDR2 sequences are MDHEN and SYDVKM. The CDR3 sequence: CASTSGRREQYF. The CDR3 DNA is TGTGCCAGTACTAGCGGGAGACGCGAGCAGTACTTC.

In the case of this clone: Other DNA sequences in the same sample also yield this CDR3. The chain combines TRBV9 with TRBJ2-3, with D possibly TRBD2 on 5 matching bases. With 0 bases removed from V and 0 bases from J, the gap between germline ends came to 5 bases. The CDR3 loop spans 14 amino acids. Germline V gene sequence: CDR1 SGDLS, CDR2 YYNGEE. The CDR3 DNA is TGTGCCAGCAGCGTAGGCGGGAGCACAGATACGCAGTATTTT. The encoded protein is CASSVGGSTDTQYF.

This chain uses TRBV18 with TRBJ2-2; possible D gene TRBD2, 5 bases. Germline V gives CDR1 KGHSH, CDR2 LQKENI. This CDR3 comprises 14 residues. V was pared by 3 bases and J by 4 bases, with 9 bases between. CDR3 nucleotide sequence: TGTGCCAGCTCACCCCTAGCCCTCACCGGGGAGCTGTTTTTT. This codes for CASSPLALTGELFF.

This chain joins TRBV30 and TRBJ1-1; TRBD1 might be the D (5 bases). The length of the CDR3 is 14 residues. Looked up from germline, CDR1 is GTSNPN and CDR2 is SVGIG (reference sequence). Between the trimmed V and J ends, which lost 3 bases and 4 bases, there was a span of 15 bases. This CDR3 reads CAWSLQGIGTEAFF. In DNA form, the CDR3 reads TGTGCCTGGAGCCTGCAGGGCATAGGCACTGAAGCTTTCTTT. Combining the CDR3 with reference TRBV30 and TRBJ1-1 gives the whole variable domain SQTIHQWPATLVQPVGSPLSLECTVEGTSNPNLYWYRQAAGRGLQLLFYSVGIGQISSEVPQNLSASRPQDRQFILSSKKLLLSDSGFYLCAWSLQGIGTEAFFGQGTRLTVV.

The chain combines TRBV2 with TRBJ1-1, with 7 bases fitting TRBD1. The germline V gene has CDR1 SNHLY and CDR2 FYNNEI. The CDR3 runs to 11 residues. V lost 3 bases and J lost 9; bases outside the gene matches: 1. The CDR3 DNA reads TGTGCCAGCAGTGAGGACAGGCAAGCTTTCTTT. It specifies CASSEDRQAFF. Variable domain in full (rest from reference TRBV2 and TRBJ1-1): EPEVTQTPSHQVTQMGQEVILRCVPISNHLYFYWYRQILGQKVEFLVSFYNNEISEKSEIFDDQFSVERPDGSNFTLKIRSTKLEDSAMYFCASSEDRQAFFGQGTRLTVV.

The chain has TRBV19 and TRBJ1-1; 7 bases match TRBD1. The CDR3 is 13 amino acids. The germline CDR1 and CDR2 sequences are LNHDA and SQIVND (reference sequence). The V and J ends lost 5 bases and 6 bases, in that order; junction bases with no gene match: 6. The CDR3 protein is CASSGPGTAEAFF. CDR3 sequence (DNA): TGTGCCAGTAGTGGACCTGGGACAGCTGAAGCTTTCTTT.

J is TRBJ2-3 and V is TRBV5-6; 12 nucleotides line up with TRBD2. Germline V gene sequence: CDR1 SGHDT, CDR2 YYEEEE. The trim removed 6 bases at V and 9 bases at J, leaving 20 bases unmatched. CDR3 size: 18 residues. CDR3 DNA sequence: TGTGCCAGCACCCATTGGCCCACCTACCTAGCGGGAGGGCCAACGCAGTATTTT. It is translated as CASTHWPTYLAGGPTQYF.